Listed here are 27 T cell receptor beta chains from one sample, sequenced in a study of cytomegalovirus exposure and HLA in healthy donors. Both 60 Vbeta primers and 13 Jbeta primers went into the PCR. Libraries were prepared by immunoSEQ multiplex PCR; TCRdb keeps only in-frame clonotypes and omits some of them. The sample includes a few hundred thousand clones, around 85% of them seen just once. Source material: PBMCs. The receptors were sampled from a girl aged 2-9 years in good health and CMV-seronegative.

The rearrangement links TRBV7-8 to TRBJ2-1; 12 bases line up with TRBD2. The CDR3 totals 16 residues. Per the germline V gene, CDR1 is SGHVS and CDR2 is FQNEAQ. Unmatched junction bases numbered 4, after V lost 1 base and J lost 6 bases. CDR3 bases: TGTGCCAGCAGCTTAGAACTAGCGGGAGGTCCCAATGAGCAGTTCTTC. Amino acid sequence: CASSLELAGGPNEQFF.

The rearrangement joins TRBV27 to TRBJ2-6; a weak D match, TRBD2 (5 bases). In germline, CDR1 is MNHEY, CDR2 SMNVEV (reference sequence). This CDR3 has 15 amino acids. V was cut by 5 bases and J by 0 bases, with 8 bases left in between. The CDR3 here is CASSRESSGANVLTF. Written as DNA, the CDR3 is TGTGCCAGCAGTCGGGAAAGCTCTGGGGCCAACGTCCTGACTTTC.

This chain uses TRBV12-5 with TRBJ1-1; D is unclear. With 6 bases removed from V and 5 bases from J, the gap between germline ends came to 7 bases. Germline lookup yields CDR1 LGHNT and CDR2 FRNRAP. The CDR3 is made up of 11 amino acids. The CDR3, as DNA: TGTGCTAGTGGCATACGGACTGAAGCTTTCTTT. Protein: CASGIRTEAFF.

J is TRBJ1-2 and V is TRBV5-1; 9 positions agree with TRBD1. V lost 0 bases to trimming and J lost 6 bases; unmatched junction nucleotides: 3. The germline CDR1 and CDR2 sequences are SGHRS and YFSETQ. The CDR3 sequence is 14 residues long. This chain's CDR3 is CASSLDTGGDGYTF. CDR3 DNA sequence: TGCGCCAGCAGCTTGGACACAGGGGGCGATGGCTACACCTTC. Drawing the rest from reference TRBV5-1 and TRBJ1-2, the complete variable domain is KAGVTQTPRYLIKTRGQQVTLSCSPISGHRSVSWYQQTPGQGLQFLFEYFSETQRNKGNFPGRFSGRQFSNSRSEMNVSTLELGDSALYLCASSLDTGGDGYTFGSGTRLTVV.

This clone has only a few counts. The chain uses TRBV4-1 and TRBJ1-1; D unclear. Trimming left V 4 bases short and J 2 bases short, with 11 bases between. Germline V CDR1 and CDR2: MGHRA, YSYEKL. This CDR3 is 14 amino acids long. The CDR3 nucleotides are TGCGCCAGCAGCCCTCAGGTGGTTAACACTGAAGCTTTCTTT. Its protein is CASSPQVVNTEAFF.

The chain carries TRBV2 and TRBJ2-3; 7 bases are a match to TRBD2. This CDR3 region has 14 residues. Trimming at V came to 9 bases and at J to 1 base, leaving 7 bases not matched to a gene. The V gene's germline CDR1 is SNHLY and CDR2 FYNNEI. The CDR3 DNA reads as TGTGCCAGATCTGGGACTACCCGCACAGATACGCAGTATTTT. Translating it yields CARSGTTRTDTQYF.

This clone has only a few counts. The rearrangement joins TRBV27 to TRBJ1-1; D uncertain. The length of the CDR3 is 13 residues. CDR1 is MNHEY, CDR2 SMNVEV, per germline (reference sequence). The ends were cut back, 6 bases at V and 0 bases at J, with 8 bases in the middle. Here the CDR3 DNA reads TGTGCCAGCAGCCCTACCTTGAACACTGAAGCTTTCTTT. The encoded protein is CASSPTLNTEAFF.

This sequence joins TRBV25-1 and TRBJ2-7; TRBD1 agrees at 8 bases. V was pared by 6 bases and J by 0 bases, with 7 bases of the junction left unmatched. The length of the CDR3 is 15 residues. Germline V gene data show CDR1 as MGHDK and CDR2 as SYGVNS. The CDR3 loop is CASSDDRGYSYEQYF. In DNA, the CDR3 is TGTGCCAGCAGCGATGACAGGGGCTACTCCTACGAGCAGTACTTC.

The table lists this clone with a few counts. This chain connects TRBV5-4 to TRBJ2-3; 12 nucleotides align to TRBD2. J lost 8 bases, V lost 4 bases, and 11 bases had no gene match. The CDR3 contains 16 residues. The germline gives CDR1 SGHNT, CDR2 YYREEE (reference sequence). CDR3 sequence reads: CASSHSSGRGGVTQYF. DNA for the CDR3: TGTGCCAGCAGCCACTCTAGCGGGAGGGGAGGTGTTACGCAGTATTTT.

The CDR3 is CASSEFGTGLETQYF. In nucleotides, the CDR3 is TGTGCCAGCAGTGAATTCGGGACGGGACTAGAGACCCAGTACTTC. This chain joins TRBV25-1 and TRBJ2-5, with a weak D call TRBD2 (6 bases). There are 15 residues in the CDR3. V was trimmed by 1 base and J by 4 bases, leaving 13 bases between them. Germline V gene sequence: CDR1 MGHDK, CDR2 SYGVNS.

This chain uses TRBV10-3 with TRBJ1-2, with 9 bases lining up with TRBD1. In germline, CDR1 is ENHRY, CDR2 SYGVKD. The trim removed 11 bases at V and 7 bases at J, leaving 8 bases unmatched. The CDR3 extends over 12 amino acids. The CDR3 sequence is CASFGTGLGYTF. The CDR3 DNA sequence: TGTGCCTCCTTCGGGACAGGGCTTGGCTACACCTTC.

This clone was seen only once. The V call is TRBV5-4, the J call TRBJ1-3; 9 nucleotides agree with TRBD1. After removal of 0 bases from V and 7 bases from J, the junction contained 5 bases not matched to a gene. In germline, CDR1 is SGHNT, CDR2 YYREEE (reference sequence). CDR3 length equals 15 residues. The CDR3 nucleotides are TGTGCCAGCAGCTTGGCGACAGGGGGAGTGAACACCATATATTTT. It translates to CASSLATGGVNTIYF.

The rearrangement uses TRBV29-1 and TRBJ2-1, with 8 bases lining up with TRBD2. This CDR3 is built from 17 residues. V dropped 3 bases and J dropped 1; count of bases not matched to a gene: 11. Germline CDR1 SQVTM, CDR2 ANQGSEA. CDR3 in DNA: TGCAGCGTTGAGGTTTCGGGAGGGCCAATATCCTACAATGAGCAGTTCTTC. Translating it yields CSVEVSGGPISYNEQFF.

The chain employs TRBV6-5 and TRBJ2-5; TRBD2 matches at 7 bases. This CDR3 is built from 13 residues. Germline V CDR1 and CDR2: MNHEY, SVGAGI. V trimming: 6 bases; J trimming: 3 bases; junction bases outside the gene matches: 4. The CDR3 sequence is CASRPGTKETQYF. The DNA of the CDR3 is TGTGCCAGCAGGCCCGGGACTAAAGAGACCCAGTACTTC.

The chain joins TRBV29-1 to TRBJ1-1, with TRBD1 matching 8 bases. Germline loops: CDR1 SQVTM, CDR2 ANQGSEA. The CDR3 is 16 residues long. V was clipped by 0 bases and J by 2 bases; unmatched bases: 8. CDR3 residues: CSVEDLRQGFNTEAFF. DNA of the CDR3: TGCAGCGTTGAAGATCTACGACAGGGGTTTAACACTGAAGCTTTCTTT. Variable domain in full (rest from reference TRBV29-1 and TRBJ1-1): SAVISQKPSRDICQRGTSLTIQCQVDSQVTMMFWYRQQPGQSLTLIATANQGSEATYESGFVIDKFPISRPNLTFSTLTVSNMSPEDSSIYLCSVEDLRQGFNTEAFFGQGTRLTVV.

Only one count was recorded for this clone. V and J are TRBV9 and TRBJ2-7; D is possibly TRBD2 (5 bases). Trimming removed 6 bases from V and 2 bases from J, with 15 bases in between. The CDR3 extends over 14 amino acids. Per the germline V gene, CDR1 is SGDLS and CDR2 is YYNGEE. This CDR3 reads CASNPAPGTYEQYF. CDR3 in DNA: TGTGCCAGCAACCCGGCACCCGGGACCTACGAGCAGTACTTC.

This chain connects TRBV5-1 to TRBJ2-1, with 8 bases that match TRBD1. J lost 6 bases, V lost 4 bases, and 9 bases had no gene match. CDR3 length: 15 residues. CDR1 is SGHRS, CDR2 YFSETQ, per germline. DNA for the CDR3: TGCGCCAGCAGCGGCCAGGGGGCAGGGGGCAATGAGCAGTTCTTC. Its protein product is CASSGQGAGGNEQFF.

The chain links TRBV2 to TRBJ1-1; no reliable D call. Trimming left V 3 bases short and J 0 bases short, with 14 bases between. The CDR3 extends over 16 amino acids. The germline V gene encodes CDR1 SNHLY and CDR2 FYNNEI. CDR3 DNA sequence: TGTGCCAGCAGTGAGATGGGGAGCGGAATGAACACTGAAGCTTTCTTT. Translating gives CASSEMGSGMNTEAFF.

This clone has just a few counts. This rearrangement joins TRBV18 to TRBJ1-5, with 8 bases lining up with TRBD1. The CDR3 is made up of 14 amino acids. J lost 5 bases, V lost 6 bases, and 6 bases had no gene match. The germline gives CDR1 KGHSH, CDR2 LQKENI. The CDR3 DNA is TGTGCCAGCTCGCTGACAGGGGCTGATCAGCCCCAGCATTTT. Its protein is CASSLTGADQPQHF.

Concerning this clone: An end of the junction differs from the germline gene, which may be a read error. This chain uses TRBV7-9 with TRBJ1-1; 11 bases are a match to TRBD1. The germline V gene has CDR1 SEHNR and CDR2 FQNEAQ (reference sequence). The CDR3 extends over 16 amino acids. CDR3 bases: TGTTCCAGCAATCTCCGGGACAGGGGGATGAACACTGAAGCTTTCTTT. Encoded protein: CSSNLRDRGMNTEAFF.

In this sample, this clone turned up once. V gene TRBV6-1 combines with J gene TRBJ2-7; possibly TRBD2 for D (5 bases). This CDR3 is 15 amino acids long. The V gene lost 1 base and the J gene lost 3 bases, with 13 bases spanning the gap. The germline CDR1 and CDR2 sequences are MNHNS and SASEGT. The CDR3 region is CASSEEGRGSYEQYF. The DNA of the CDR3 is TGTGCCAGCAGTGAAGAAGGACGGGGAAGCTACGAGCAGTACTTC.

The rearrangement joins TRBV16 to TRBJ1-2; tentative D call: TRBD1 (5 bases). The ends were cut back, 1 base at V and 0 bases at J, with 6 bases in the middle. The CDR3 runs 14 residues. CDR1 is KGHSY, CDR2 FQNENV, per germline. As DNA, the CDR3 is TGTGCCAGCAGCCAATGGGGCTCTAACTATGGCTACACCTTC. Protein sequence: CASSQWGSNYGYTF.

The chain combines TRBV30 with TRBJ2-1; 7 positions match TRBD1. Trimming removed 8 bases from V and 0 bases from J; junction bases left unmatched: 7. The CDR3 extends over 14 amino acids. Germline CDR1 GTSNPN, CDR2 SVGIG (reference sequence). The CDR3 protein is CAGGWDSSYNEQFF. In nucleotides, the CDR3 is TGTGCCGGAGGATGGGACAGCTCCTACAATGAGCAGTTCTTC.

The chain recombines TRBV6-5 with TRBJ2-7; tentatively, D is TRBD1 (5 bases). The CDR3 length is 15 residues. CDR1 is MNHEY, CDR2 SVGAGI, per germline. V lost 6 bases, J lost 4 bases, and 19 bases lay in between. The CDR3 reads CASSPHRGRDYEQYF. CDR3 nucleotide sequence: TGTGCCAGCAGCCCCCATAGGGGAAGGGATTACGAGCAGTACTTC.

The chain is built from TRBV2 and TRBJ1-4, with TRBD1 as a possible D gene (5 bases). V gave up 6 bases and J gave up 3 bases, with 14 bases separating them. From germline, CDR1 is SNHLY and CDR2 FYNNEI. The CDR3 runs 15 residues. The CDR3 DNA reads TGTGCCAGCAGGGAGGGACCGACCCCTAATGAAAAACTGTTTTTT. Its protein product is CASREGPTPNEKLFF.

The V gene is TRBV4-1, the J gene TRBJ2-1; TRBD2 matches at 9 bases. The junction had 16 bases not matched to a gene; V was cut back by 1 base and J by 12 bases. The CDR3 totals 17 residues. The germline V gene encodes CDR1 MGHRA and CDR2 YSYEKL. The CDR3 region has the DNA TGCGCCAGCAGCCAAGGGGCACTAGCGGGTTCAGCCGGTGTGCAGTTCTTC. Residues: CASSQGALAGSAGVQFF.

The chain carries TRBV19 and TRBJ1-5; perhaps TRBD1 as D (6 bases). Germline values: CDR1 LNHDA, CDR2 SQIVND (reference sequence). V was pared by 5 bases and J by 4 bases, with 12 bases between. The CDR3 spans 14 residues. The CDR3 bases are TGTGCCAGTAGTCCTTGGACAGCTAATCAGCCCCAGCATTTT. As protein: CASSPWTANQPQHF.